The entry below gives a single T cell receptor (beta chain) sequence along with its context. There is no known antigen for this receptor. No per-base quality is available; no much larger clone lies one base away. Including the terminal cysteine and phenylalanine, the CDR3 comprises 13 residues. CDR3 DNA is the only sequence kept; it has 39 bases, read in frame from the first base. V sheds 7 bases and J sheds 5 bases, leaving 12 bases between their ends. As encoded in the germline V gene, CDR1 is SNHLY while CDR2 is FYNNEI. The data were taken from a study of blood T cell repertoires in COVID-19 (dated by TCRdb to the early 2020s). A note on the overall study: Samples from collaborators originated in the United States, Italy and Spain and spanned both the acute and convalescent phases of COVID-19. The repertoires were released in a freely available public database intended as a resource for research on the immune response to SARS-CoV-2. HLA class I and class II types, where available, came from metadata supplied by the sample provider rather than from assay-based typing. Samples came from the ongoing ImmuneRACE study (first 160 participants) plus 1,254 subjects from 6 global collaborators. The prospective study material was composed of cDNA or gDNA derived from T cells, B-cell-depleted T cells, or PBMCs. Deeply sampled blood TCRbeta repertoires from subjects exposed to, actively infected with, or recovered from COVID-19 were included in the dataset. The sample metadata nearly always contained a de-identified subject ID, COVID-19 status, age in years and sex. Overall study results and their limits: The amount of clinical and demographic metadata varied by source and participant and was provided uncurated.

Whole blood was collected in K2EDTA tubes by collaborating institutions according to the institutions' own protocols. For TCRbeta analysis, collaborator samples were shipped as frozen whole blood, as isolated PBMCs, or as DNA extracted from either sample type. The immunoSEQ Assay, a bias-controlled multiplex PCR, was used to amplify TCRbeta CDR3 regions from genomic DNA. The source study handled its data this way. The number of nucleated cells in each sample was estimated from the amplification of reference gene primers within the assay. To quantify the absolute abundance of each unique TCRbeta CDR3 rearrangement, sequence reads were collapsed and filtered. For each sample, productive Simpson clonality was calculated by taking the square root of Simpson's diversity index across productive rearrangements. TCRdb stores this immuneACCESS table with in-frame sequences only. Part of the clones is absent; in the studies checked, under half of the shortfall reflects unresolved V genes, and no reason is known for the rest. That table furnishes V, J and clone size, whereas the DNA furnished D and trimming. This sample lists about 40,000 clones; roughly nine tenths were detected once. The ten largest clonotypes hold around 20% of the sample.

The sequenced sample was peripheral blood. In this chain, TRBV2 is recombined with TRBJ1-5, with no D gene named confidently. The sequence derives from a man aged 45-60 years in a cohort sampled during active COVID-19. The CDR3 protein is CASTYSNYQPQHF. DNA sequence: TGTGCCAGCACGTACAGCAACTATCAGCCCCAGCATTTT. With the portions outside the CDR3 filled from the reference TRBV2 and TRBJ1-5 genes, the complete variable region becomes EPEVTQTPSHQVTQMGQEVILRCVPISNHLYFYWYRQILGQKVEFLVSFYNNEISEKSEIFDDQFSVERPDGSNFTLKIRSTKLEDSAMYFCASTYSNYQPQHFGDGTRLSIL.